This entry lists 18 T cell receptor beta chains sequenced from one sample in a study of tumour-infiltrating T cells in Burkitt lymphoma. The assay was immunoSEQ multiplex PCR, and TCRdb's table has in-frame clones only and misses some. The sample contains approximately 650 clones, roughly 92% of which appear only once. Sequencing was performed on tumor tissue. The receptors come from a human donor with diffuse large B-cell lymphoma.

The genes are TRBV29-1 and TRBJ1-2, with D tentatively TRBD1 (6 bases). Germline lookup yields CDR1 SQVTM and CDR2 ANQGSEA. V lost 6 bases and J lost 2, with 10 bases in between. The CDR3 has 12 amino acids. The CDR3 nucleotides are TGCAGCGTCGCCGGACAGAACTATGGCTACACCTTC. Translating it yields CSVAGQNYGYTF.

The chain is built from TRBV15 and TRBJ1-2, with D uncertain. The germline V and J ends were trimmed by 1 base and 7 bases, with 4 bases remaining between them. In germline, CDR1 is LNHNV, CDR2 YYDKDF (reference sequence). The CDR3 covers 11 residues. DNA for the CDR3: TGTGCCACCAGCAGAGCCTCTGGCTACACCTTC. Protein product: CATSRASGYTF.

This rearrangement joins TRBV15 to TRBJ1-3, with TRBD1 matching over 8 bases. From germline, CDR1 is LNHNV and CDR2 YYDKDF (reference sequence). CDR3 size: 16 residues. V trimming: 0 bases; J trimming: 4 bases; junction bases outside the gene matches: 5. The CDR3 nucleotides are TGTGCCACCAGCAGAGAGATACAGGGGGGCGGAAACACCATATATTTT. This codes for CATSREIQGGGNTIYF.

This sequence joins TRBV19 and TRBJ1-2; 8 positions match TRBD1. CDR3 length equals 16 residues. Trimming removed 4 bases from V and 3 bases from J; junction bases left unmatched: 10. Germline values: CDR1 LNHDA, CDR2 SQIVND (reference sequence). The CDR3 region is CASSTTGTGDDYGYTF. CDR3 DNA sequence: TGTGCCAGTAGTACCACCGGGACAGGCGACGACTATGGCTACACCTTC.

The chain is built from TRBV28 and TRBJ2-5; 9 bases are shared with TRBD2. The CDR3 contains 16 residues. From germline, CDR1 is MDHEN and CDR2 SYDVKM. V gave up 5 bases and J gave up 3 bases; unmatched junction bases: 10. CDR3 nucleotide sequence: TGTGCCAGCAGTCCTCCTTCACTAGCGGGCGAAGAGACCCAGTACTTC. Translated, it gives CASSPPSLAGEETQYF. Combining the CDR3 with reference TRBV28 and TRBJ2-5 gives the whole variable domain DVKVTQSSRYLVKRTGEKVFLECVQDMDHENMFWYRQDPGLGLRLIYFSYDVKMKEKGDIPEGYSVSREKKERFSLILESASTNQTSMYLCASSPPSLAGEETQYFGPGTRLLVL.

The chain carries TRBV7-9 and TRBJ2-1; no definite D call. This CDR3 spans 15 amino acids. CDR1 and CDR2 (germline): SEHNR, FQNEAQ (reference sequence). The V and J ends lost 1 base and 2 bases respectively, with 9 bases between them. The CDR3 region has the DNA TGTGCCAGCAGCTTAGGGGGTTTTGCCTACAATGAGCAGTTCTTC. As protein: CASSLGGFAYNEQFF.

The V gene is TRBV7-8, the J gene TRBJ2-3; D perhaps matches TRBD2 (5 bases). The CDR3 sequence is 14 residues long. From germline, CDR1 is SGHVS and CDR2 FQNEAQ. Trimming removed 6 bases from V and 4 bases from J, with 14 bases in between. CDR3 in amino acids: CASSPGSLADTQYF. The DNA of the CDR3 is TGTGCCAGCAGTCCGGGATCTCTGGCAGATACGCAGTATTTT. Using reference TRBV7-8 and TRBJ2-3 for the parts outside the CDR3, the full variable domain is GAGVSQSPRYKVAKRGQDVALRCDPISGHVSLFWYQQALGQGPEFLTYFQNEAQLDKSGLPSDRFFAERPEGSVSTLKIQRTQQEDSAVYLCASSPGSLADTQYFGPGTRLTVL.

This clone was recorded once. The chain recombines TRBV5-1 with TRBJ2-1; TRBD1 aligns across 7 bases. This CDR3 region has 15 residues. V lost 4 bases to trimming and J lost 5 bases; unmatched junction nucleotides: 9. Germline V lookup: CDR1 SGHRS, CDR2 YFSETQ. The CDR3, as DNA: TGCGCCAGCAGCCTCCCGGGACAGATAAACAATGAGCAGTTCTTC. Translating gives CASSLPGQINNEQFF.

The J gene is TRBJ1-2, the V gene TRBV19; TRBD1 might be the D (6 bases). The CDR3 loop spans 12 amino acids. V gave up 4 bases and J gave up 8 bases, with 11 bases separating them. Looked up from germline, CDR1 is LNHDA and CDR2 is SQIVND (reference sequence). CDR3 in amino acids: CASSTGQRGYTF. CDR3 coding DNA: TGTGCCAGTAGTACCGGACAGAGAGGCTACACCTTC. Full variable domain (remainder filled in from reference TRBV19 and TRBJ1-2): DGGITQSPKYLFRKEGQNVTLSCEQNLNHDAMYWYRQDPGQGLRLIYYSQIVNDFQKGDIAEGYSVSREKKESFPLTVTSAQKNPTAFYLCASSTGQRGYTFGSGTRLTVV.

The chain employs TRBV30 and TRBJ2-3, with D unresolved. The germline V gene has CDR1 GTSNPN and CDR2 SVGIG (reference sequence). V dropped 2 bases and J dropped 3 bases, with 15 bases sitting between them. This CDR3 contains 15 residues. The CDR3 sequence: CAWSKTYELTDTQYF. The CDR3 DNA follows: TGTGCCTGGAGTAAGACCTACGAGTTGACAGATACGCAGTATTTT.

This clone was found once. J is TRBJ2-3 and V is TRBV5-1, with 8 bases identical to TRBD2. This CDR3 has 15 amino acids. Germline loops: CDR1 SGHRS, CDR2 YFSETQ. The V segment lost 3 bases and the J segment 2 bases; nucleotides outside the gene matches: 5. The CDR3, as DNA: TGCGCCAGCAGCTCACTAGCGGAGTCCACAGATACGCAGTATTTT. This translates into CASSSLAESTDTQYF.

This clone was observed once. This chain uses TRBV5-1 with TRBJ2-3; the match to TRBD2 covers 10 bases. The CDR3 has 15 residues. Germline CDR1 is SGHRS and CDR2 is YFSETQ. Unmatched junction bases numbered 3, after V lost 1 base and J lost 4 bases. The DNA for the CDR3 is TGCGCCAGCAGCTTGAAGCTAGCGGGAGCAGATACGCAGTATTTT. Its protein is CASSLKLAGADTQYF.

This chain links TRBV18 with TRBJ2-1; D possibly corresponds to TRBD2 (7 bases). This CDR3 contains 16 residues. Germline V gives CDR1 KGHSH, CDR2 LQKENI. V lost 4 bases to trimming and J lost 9 bases, with 22 bases between them. CDR3 nucleotide sequence: TGTGCCAGCTCACGACAGGCGGCCGGCGGGGGCGGTGAGCAGTTCTTC. Amino acid sequence: CASSRQAAGGGGEQFF.

The chain combines TRBV10-2 with TRBJ2-7; possible D gene TRBD2, 6 bases. V was pared by 9 bases and J by 4 bases, with 19 bases between. This CDR3 contains 14 residues. CDR1 is WSHSY, CDR2 SAAADI, per germline. CDR3 amino acids: CASSWDSLRYEQYF. Written as DNA, the CDR3 is TGCGCCAGTAGCTGGGACTCGTTAAGGTACGAGCAGTACTTC.

This clone has more than one count but fewer than ten. The J gene is TRBJ2-1, the V gene TRBV18; 10 bases agree with TRBD1. The V and J ends lost 6 bases and 7 bases, in that order; junction bases with no gene match: 6. The germline gives CDR1 KGHSH, CDR2 LQKENI. The CDR3 runs to 14 residues. The CDR3: CASSQTGQGNEQFF. The CDR3 DNA follows: TGTGCCAGCTCGCAAACGGGACAGGGGAATGAGCAGTTCTTC.

This rearrangement joins TRBV19 to TRBJ2-5; tentatively, D is TRBD2 (5 bases). Trimming took 7 bases from V and 6 from J, leaving 12 bases between them. Germline V gene lookup returns CDR1 LNHDA and CDR2 SQIVND (reference sequence). This CDR3 comprises 12 residues. The CDR3 loop is CASKGSGKTQYF. CDR3 DNA sequence: TGTGCCAGTAAAGGCTCCGGGAAGACCCAGTACTTC.

The count of this clone is one. The chain joins TRBV4-1 to TRBJ2-2; D could derive from TRBD1 or TRBD2 (6 bases each). The CDR3 loop spans 15 amino acids. Germline V gene data show CDR1 as MGHRA and CDR2 as YSYEKL. V was shortened by 4 bases and J by 6 bases, with 15 bases between the two germline ends. CDR3 sequence (DNA): TGCGCCAGCAGCCCCGGAGGGGGGCGGTCCGGGGAGCTGTTTTTT. Translated: CASSPGGGRSGELFF.

The chain uses TRBV4-2 and TRBJ1-1; the match to TRBD1 covers 9 bases. This CDR3 comprises 15 residues. Germline trimming cut 0 bases from V and 11 bases from J; bases unmatched to any gene: 10. The germline CDR1 and CDR2 sequences are LGHNA and YNFKEQ. The CDR3 sequence is CASSQEGTGFLLAFF. CDR3 nucleotide sequence: TGTGCCAGCAGCCAAGAAGGGACAGGGTTTCTGTTGGCTTTCTTT.